Listed here is a single T cell receptor beta chain. Its antigen is as yet unknown. These data belong to a study of cytomegalovirus exposure and HLA in healthy donors. Study context: Earlier, 150 million to 200 million T cells were analyzed, and some 120 million unique TCR beta sequences were found among them.

The CDR3 has 14 residues. V was clipped by 3 bases and J by 2 bases; unmatched bases: 2. Germline CDR1 SGDLS, CDR2 YYNGEE. Findings and limits, study-wide: It is likely that the observed cluster of highly shared sequence variants was a sequencing artifact. It was around 160 TCR beta chains that were listed as cytomegalovirus-associated. CMV antigen specificity was confirmed in vitro for a few CMV-associated chains.

The PCR used 60 Vbeta and 13 Jbeta primers. Repertoires were generated with immunoSEQ multiplex PCR, while TCRdb's copy carries only in-frame clones and drops some. This sample has 150,000 to 200,000 clones; 75% to 80% occur once, and the top ten carry around 0.97%. The material sequenced was PBMCs. The J gene is TRBJ2-4, the V gene TRBV9; TRBD1 matches 7 bases. This TCR derives from a woman aged 45-65 years in good health and CMV-seropositive. CDR3 amino acids: CASSEGATKNIQYF. In DNA form, the CDR3 reads TGTGCCAGCAGCGAGGGGGCTACCAAAAACATTCAGTACTTC.